Listed below are T cell receptor beta chains from one sample, sequenced in a study of T cell responses to AZD1222 COVID-19 vaccine. Profiled with immunoSEQ multiplex PCR; TCRdb holds only in-frame clones, not every one. This table holds more than 60,000 clones, about 88% found once. The specimen comprised peripheral blood, sampled on day 0 of AZD1222 vaccination. The receptor set was obtained from an adult in good health. Each CDR3 is given with its conserved first and last residue. D genes are given only for firm matches. Rows may omit the clone size; those that give it use once, few, many or a size class.

j_gene: TRBJ1-4
v_gene: TRBV25-1
d_gene: .
abundance: .
CDR3nt: TGTGCCAGCAGGTCGGCAATTGACAGGACTAATGAAAAACTGTTTTTT
CDR3aa: CASRSAIDRTNEKLFF

j_gene: TRBJ2-1
v_gene: TRBV7-6
d_gene: .
abundance: .
CDR3nt: TGTGCCAGCAGCTTATTAAGGGGGGCCCTTTACAATGAGCAGTTCTTC
CDR3aa: CASSLLRGALYNEQFF

j_gene: TRBJ2-3
v_gene: TRBV9
d_gene: TRBD1
abundance: .
CDR3nt: TGTGCCAGCAGCGCGAACCGGGACAGGGGGCGCACAGATACGCAGTATTTT
CDR3aa: CASSANRDRGRTDTQYF

j_gene: TRBJ2-7
v_gene: TRBV3-1/TRBV3-2
d_gene: TRBD1
abundance: .
CDR3nt: TGTGCCAGCAGCCACGGACAGGGGGCCTACGAGCAGTACTTC
CDR3aa: CASSHGQGAYEQYF

j_gene: TRBJ1-2
v_gene: TRBV2
d_gene: .
abundance: .
CDR3nt: TGTGCCAGCAGTGAACGTCGGGGGTACTATGGCTACACCTTC
CDR3aa: CASSERRGYYGYTF

j_gene: TRBJ2-3
v_gene: TRBV7-3
d_gene: TRBD1
abundance: .
CDR3nt: TGTGCCAGCAGCCAAGGGGCAGGGGGCATAGATACGCAGTATTTT
CDR3aa: CASSQGAGGIDTQYF

j_gene: TRBJ1-1
v_gene: TRBV6-5
d_gene: .
abundance: .
CDR3nt: TGTGCCAGCAGTTACGGAGGTGAGGCCACTGAAGCTTTCTTT
CDR3aa: CASSYGGEATEAFF

j_gene: TRBJ2-1
v_gene: TRBV7-2
d_gene: TRBD2
abundance: .
CDR3nt: TGTGCCAGCAGCTCCCCGGGTGGTAGCGGGAGTTACAATGAGCAGTTCTTC
CDR3aa: CASSSPGGSGSYNEQFF

j_gene: TRBJ1-6
v_gene: TRBV18
d_gene: TRBD1
abundance: .
CDR3nt: TGTGCCAGCGGGCCGGGACAGGTTAATTCACCCCTCCACTTT
CDR3aa: CASGPGQVNSPLHF

j_gene: TRBJ2-7
v_gene: TRBV29-1
d_gene: .
abundance: .
CDR3nt: TGCAGCGTTGAACGGTCGTTCGGTGAGCAGTACTTC
CDR3aa: CSVERSFGEQYF

j_gene: TRBJ1-2
v_gene: TRBV5-5
d_gene: TRBD1
abundance: .
CDR3nt: TGTGCCAGCAGCTTCGAGCCCGACAGGGGCTATGGCTACACCTTC
CDR3aa: CASSFEPDRGYGYTF

j_gene: TRBJ2-1
v_gene: TRBV19
d_gene: TRBD2
abundance: .
CDR3nt: TGTGCCAGTACCGGTGATAGCGGGAGGGAACGTTTGAGTGAGCAGTTCTTC
CDR3aa: CASTGDSGRERLSEQFF

j_gene: TRBJ1-5
v_gene: TRBV6-5
d_gene: TRBD1
abundance: .
CDR3nt: TGTGCCAGCAGCGGGACAGACCATCAGCCCCAGCATTTT
CDR3aa: CASSGTDHQPQHF

j_gene: TRBJ2-7
v_gene: TRBV2
d_gene: .
abundance: .
CDR3nt: TGTGCCAGCAGACGGTACGAGCAGTACTTC
CDR3aa: CASRRYEQYF

j_gene: TRBJ2-7
v_gene: TRBV3-1/TRBV3-2
d_gene: .
abundance: .
CDR3nt: TGTGCCAGCAGCCAAGGCTACTCCCAATCCTACGAGCAGTACTTC
CDR3aa: CASSQGYSQSYEQYF

j_gene: TRBJ2-3
v_gene: TRBV19
d_gene: .
abundance: .
CDR3nt: TGTGCCAGTAGTATAGTTGGCGGACAAGTGACGCAGTATTTT
CDR3aa: CASSIVGGQVTQYF

j_gene: TRBJ2-5
v_gene: TRBV7-9
d_gene: TRBD2
abundance: .
CDR3nt: TGTGCCAGCAGCTTCCCCCGTGCTAGCGGCCAAGAGACCCAGTACTTC
CDR3aa: CASSFPRASGQETQYF

j_gene: TRBJ2-2
v_gene: TRBV9
d_gene: TRBD2
abundance: .
CDR3nt: TGTGCCAGCAGCGTAGGGACTAGAGGCACCGGGGAGCTGTTTTTT
CDR3aa: CASSVGTRGTGELFF

j_gene: TRBJ2-1
v_gene: TRBV11-3
d_gene: TRBD1
abundance: .
CDR3nt: TGTGCCAGCAGCCTAGACAGGGATCAGTTCTTC
CDR3aa: CASSLDRDQFF

j_gene: TRBJ2-3
v_gene: TRBV29-1
d_gene: .
abundance: .
CDR3nt: TGCAGCGTTGGGGCCGGGACTCCAGGGTCAGATACGCAGTATTTT
CDR3aa: CSVGAGTPGSDTQYF

j_gene: TRBJ1-3
v_gene: TRBV4-2
d_gene: TRBD1
abundance: once
CDR3nt: TGTGCCAGCAGCCTGACAGGGTTTGCTGGAAACACCATATATTTT
CDR3aa: CASSLTGFAGNTIYF

j_gene: TRBJ2-1
v_gene: TRBV7-3
d_gene: .
abundance: once
CDR3nt: TGTGCCAGCAGCTCTCCGACAGGGGAGGGTGAGCAGTTCTTC
CDR3aa: CASSSPTGEGEQFF

j_gene: TRBJ2-2
v_gene: TRBV5-1
d_gene: .
abundance: .
CDR3nt: TGCGCCAGCAGCTTGGAAACTAGTGCCGGGGAGCTGTTTTTT
CDR3aa: CASSLETSAGELFF

j_gene: TRBJ1-5
v_gene: TRBV7-2
d_gene: .
abundance: .
CDR3nt: TGTGCCAGCAGCTTCCCCGCTCAGCCCCAGCATTTT
CDR3aa: CASSFPAQPQHF

j_gene: TRBJ1-2
v_gene: TRBV27
d_gene: .
abundance: .
CDR3nt: TGTGCCAGCAGTTTAGGGGGGCCAGGCGGGATCTATGGCTACACCTTC
CDR3aa: CASSLGGPGGIYGYTF

j_gene: TRBJ2-1
v_gene: TRBV4-2
d_gene: .
abundance: .
CDR3nt: TGTGCCAGCAGCCAAGAAGCGGCGGAATCCTACAATGAGCAGTTCTTC
CDR3aa: CASSQEAAESYNEQFF

j_gene: TRBJ1-1
v_gene: TRBV7-3
d_gene: .
abundance: .
CDR3nt: TGTGCCAGCAGCTTGGTTGGTACAGGGACTGAAGCTTTCTTT
CDR3aa: CASSLVGTGTEAFF

j_gene: TRBJ1-1
v_gene: TRBV28
d_gene: .
abundance: .
CDR3nt: TGTGCCAGCAGAGACAAGCAAGCTTTCTTT
CDR3aa: CASRDKQAFF

j_gene: TRBJ1-5
v_gene: TRBV29-1
d_gene: TRBD1
abundance: .
CDR3nt: TGCAGCGTTGAGTTTACAGGGGAGAGCAATCAGCCCCAGCATTTT
CDR3aa: CSVEFTGESNQPQHF

j_gene: TRBJ2-5
v_gene: TRBV5-6
d_gene: TRBD1
abundance: .
CDR3nt: TGTGCCAGCAGCTGGGACAGGAGCCAAGAGACCCAGTACTTC
CDR3aa: CASSWDRSQETQYF

j_gene: TRBJ1-3
v_gene: TRBV9
d_gene: .
abundance: .
CDR3nt: TGTGCCAGCAGCGTAGATTCGGAACGAGGAAACACCATATATTTT
CDR3aa: CASSVDSERGNTIYF

j_gene: TRBJ1-2
v_gene: TRBV27
d_gene: .
abundance: .
CDR3nt: TGTGCCAGCAGTTTGATCGGGGGAGTCTATGGCTACACCTTC
CDR3aa: CASSLIGGVYGYTF

j_gene: TRBJ2-5
v_gene: TRBV3-1/TRBV3-2
d_gene: .
abundance: once
CDR3nt: TGTGCCAGCAGCCTCTCCAGGGGAGGAGAGACCCAGTACTTC
CDR3aa: CASSLSRGGETQYF

j_gene: TRBJ2-3
v_gene: TRBV24-1
d_gene: TRBD1
abundance: .
CDR3nt: TGTGCCACCAGTATAAACGCCGGGACAGGGAGCACAGATACGCAGTATTTT
CDR3aa: CATSINAGTGSTDTQYF

j_gene: TRBJ1-1
v_gene: TRBV7-2
d_gene: TRBD1
abundance: .
CDR3nt: TGTGCCAGCAGCTTAGAAACAGGGGGCGAAGCTTTCTTT
CDR3aa: CASSLETGGEAFF

j_gene: TRBJ2-7
v_gene: TRBV29-1
d_gene: TRBD1
abundance: .
CDR3nt: TGCAGCGTTAAGGGACAGAATTACGAGCAGTACTTC
CDR3aa: CSVKGQNYEQYF

j_gene: TRBJ2-6
v_gene: TRBV15
d_gene: .
abundance: .
CDR3nt: TGTGCCACCAGCAGAGATGGTCTCGGCTCTGGGGCCAACGTCCTGACTTTC
CDR3aa: CATSRDGLGSGANVLTF

j_gene: TRBJ1-3
v_gene: TRBV30
d_gene: .
abundance: .
CDR3nt: TGTGCCTGGAGTAGGTTCTCTGGAAACACCATATATTTT
CDR3aa: CAWSRFSGNTIYF

j_gene: TRBJ1-1
v_gene: TRBV27
d_gene: .
abundance: .
CDR3nt: TGTGCCAGCAGGATAGGACAGATGAACACTGAAGCTTTCTTT
CDR3aa: CASRIGQMNTEAFF

j_gene: TRBJ2-1
v_gene: TRBV24-1
d_gene: TRBD2
abundance: .
CDR3nt: TGTGCCACCAGTAGGCTAGCGGGGGAGTATGAGCAGTTCTTC
CDR3aa: CATSRLAGEYEQFF

j_gene: TRBJ1-1
v_gene: TRBV7-9
d_gene: .
abundance: .
CDR3nt: TGTGCCAGCAGCCCAACTACAGGGTTCATGAACACTGAAGCTTTCTTT
CDR3aa: CASSPTTGFMNTEAFF

j_gene: TRBJ1-2
v_gene: TRBV7-3
d_gene: .
abundance: .
CDR3nt: TGTGCCAGCAGCCCCTATCCCACAGGTAGCGGTGGCTACACCTTC
CDR3aa: CASSPYPTGSGGYTF

j_gene: TRBJ2-1
v_gene: TRBV7-9
d_gene: TRBD1
abundance: .
CDR3nt: TGTGCCAGCAGACCCTGGGGAACAGGGGCAGACTCTCACAATGAGCAGTTCTTC
CDR3aa: CASRPWGTGADSHNEQFF

j_gene: TRBJ1-4
v_gene: TRBV2
d_gene: .
abundance: once
CDR3nt: TGTGCCAGCAGTTTAGGGCCCCTGTTTCAAAGGACGGGTGAAAAACTGTTTTTT
CDR3aa: CASSLGPLFQRTGEKLFF

j_gene: TRBJ2-2
v_gene: TRBV11-2
d_gene: .
abundance: .
CDR3nt: TGTGCCAGCAGCTCCCCGGGGGCGAGGACCGGGGAGCTGTTTTTT
CDR3aa: CASSSPGARTGELFF

j_gene: TRBJ1-3
v_gene: TRBV12-3/TRBV12-4
d_gene: .
abundance: .
CDR3nt: TGTGCCAGCAGTTTGCCTGGAAACACCATATATTTT
CDR3aa: CASSLPGNTIYF